This T cell receptor (beta chain) was retrieved from a study of blood T cell repertoires in COVID-19. Here immunoSEQ multiplex PCR was the method, and the copy in TCRdb shows in-frame clones only, minus some. The sample consists of more than 150,000 clones, more than 75% of them appearing once. The V end was cut by 0 bases, the J end by 9 bases, with 11 bases between. Germline CDR1 and CDR2: KGHDR and SFDVKD. CDR3 size: 14 residues. Sample: PBMCs or T cells enriched from blood (not recorded which). The chain combines TRBV24-1 with TRBJ2-1; possibly TRBD2 for D (5 bases). This receptor was taken from a man in his 60s who had been exposed to COVID-19. The CDR3, as DNA: TGTGCCACCAGTGATTTGCTAGCAGGTGGTGAGCAGTTCTTC. Translating it yields CATSDLLAGGEQFF.